One and the same sample provided the 24 T cell receptor beta chains below, sequenced in a study of T cell changes during pregnancy in multiple sclerosis. TCRdb's copy holds only in-frame clones and misses some; the assay was immunoSEQ multiplex PCR. The sample holds fewer than 85,000 clones; about 93% are singletons and the top ten take 1.5% to 2%. Sample: peripheral blood, taken in the first trimester of pregnancy. The receptor source for this set is a female donor in good health, enrolled as a control in a pregnancy study.

As for this clone: Other DNA sequences of this sample code for an identical CDR3. This chain connects TRBV5-4 to TRBJ2-1; TRBD2 matches at 12 bases. The J segment lost 4 bases and the V segment lost 2 bases, leaving 1 base of the junction unmatched. The CDR3 has 15 residues. Per germline, CDR1 SGHNT and CDR2 YYREEE (reference sequence). The CDR3 reads CASSFGTSGYNEQFF. Written as DNA, the CDR3 is TGTGCCAGCAGCTTCGGGACTAGCGGGTACAATGAGCAGTTCTTC.

The gene calls are TRBV29-1 and TRBJ2-7, with TRBD2 identical over 10 bases. CDR3 length equals 14 residues. V gave up 5 bases and J gave up 1 base; unmatched junction bases: 5. The V gene's germline CDR1 is SQVTM and CDR2 ANQGSEA. CDR3: CSVLTSGISYEQYF. In DNA form, the CDR3 reads TGCAGCGTTCTTACTAGCGGGATTTCCTACGAGCAGTACTTC.

This chain joins TRBV19 and TRBJ2-1; D is uncertain. Germline loops: CDR1 LNHDA, CDR2 SQIVND (reference sequence). This CDR3 comprises 16 residues. Trimming pared 4 bases from V and 6 bases from J, leaving 19 bases between. The CDR3 DNA reads TGTGCCAGTAGTACCCCCATTGGCGGTGATCTCAATGAGCAGTTCTTC. Translated: CASSTPIGGDLNEQFF.

The chain links TRBV7-2 to TRBJ2-3, with D unclear. The CDR3 covers 14 residues. Germline V gene sequence: CDR1 SGHTA, CDR2 FQGNSA. V lost 0 bases, J lost 0 bases, and 4 bases lay in between. The CDR3 reads CASSLAASTDTQYF. The CDR3 DNA reads TGTGCCAGCAGCTTAGCAGCTAGCACAGATACGCAGTATTTT.

This clone appeared a single time. CDR3 sequence reads: CATRRRNTGELFF. The CDR3 DNA reads TGTGCCACCCGCCGGAGGAACACCGGGGAGCTGTTTTTT. This sequence joins TRBV21-1 and TRBJ2-2; the table's D gene call, TRBD2, was not cross checked with the DNA. TRBV21-1 is recorded as a pseudogene. The CDR3 covers 13 residues.

The chain is built from TRBV5-6 and TRBJ1-1; 8 nucleotides align to TRBD1. Germline trimming cut 4 bases from V and 1 base from J; bases unmatched to any gene: 6. This CDR3 spans 15 amino acids. Germline-derived CDR1 and CDR2 are SGHDT and YYEEEE. The CDR3 DNA reads TGTGCCAGCAGCCCATTGACAGGGGCGAACACTGAAGCTTTCTTT. Protein sequence: CASSPLTGANTEAFF. Full variable domain (missing parts from reference TRBV5-6 and TRBJ1-1): DAGVTQSPTHLIKTRGQQVTLRCSPKSGHDTVSWYQQALGQGPQFIFQYYEEEERQRGNFPDRFSGHQFPNYSSELNVNALLLGDSALYLCASSPLTGANTEAFFGQGTRLTVV.

The rearrangement uses TRBV28 and TRBJ1-1; 8 positions agree with TRBD1. This CDR3 has 16 amino acids. V was pared by 3 bases and J by 9 bases, with 15 bases of the junction left unmatched. The germline V gene has CDR1 MDHEN and CDR2 SYDVKM. As DNA, the CDR3 is TGTGCCAGCAGTTTCCTAACGGGCCCGCAGGGGGCGCAAGCTTTCTTT. Its protein product is CASSFLTGPQGAQAFF.

This chain joins TRBV10-1 and TRBJ1-1; D gene ambiguous. This CDR3 region has 12 residues. V lost 2 bases to trimming and J lost 6 bases, with 7 bases between them. Germline lookup yields CDR1 WNHNN and CDR2 SYGVQD (reference sequence). The CDR3 region is CASSEGGPEAFF. CDR3 nucleotide sequence: TGCGCCAGCAGTGAGGGAGGCCCTGAAGCTTTCTTT.

This sequence joins TRBV25-1 and TRBJ2-5; TRBD1 is a possible D gene (6 bases). The CDR3 is 14 residues long. V dropped 2 bases and J dropped 1 base, with 8 bases sitting between them. Germline CDR1 and CDR2: MGHDK and SYGVNS. CDR3 DNA sequence: TGTGCCAGCAGTGAAACCAGGGGCCAAGAGACCCAGTACTTC. This sequence encodes CASSETRGQETQYF.

The V and J genes are TRBV11-2 and TRBJ2-7; 9 positions agree with TRBD2. The trim removed 5 bases at V and 0 bases at J, leaving 11 bases unmatched. Germline lookup yields CDR1 SGHAT and CDR2 FQNNGV. This CDR3 spans 17 amino acids. The CDR3 DNA reads as TGTGCCAGCAGCGCCAGACTAGCGGTTACTAGCTCCTACGAGCAGTACTTC. This translates into CASSARLAVTSSYEQYF.

The chain recombines TRBV18 with TRBJ2-1; the D gene is possibly TRBD1 (6 bases). V was clipped by 3 bases and J by 5 bases, with 8 bases between them. Germline V gene lookup returns CDR1 KGHSH and CDR2 LQKENI. The CDR3 has 13 amino acids. The CDR3 loop reads CASSPYRDNEQFF. In DNA form, the CDR3 reads TGTGCCAGCTCACCGTACAGGGACAATGAGCAGTTCTTC.

V and J are TRBV5-1 and TRBJ2-1; tentative D call: TRBD2 (5 bases). Trimming pared 2 bases from V and 6 bases from J, leaving 12 bases between. The CDR3 is made up of 14 amino acids. Germline-derived CDR1 and CDR2 are SGHRS and YFSETQ. CDR3 sequence: CASSFGIFSNEQFF. The CDR3 DNA reads TGCGCCAGCAGCTTCGGGATCTTCTCCAATGAGCAGTTCTTC.

This chain joins TRBV27 and TRBJ1-1; unclear D gene. CDR3 length: 14 residues. With 0 bases removed from V and 1 base from J, the gap between germline ends came to 6 bases. Germline V gene sequence: CDR1 MNHEY, CDR2 SMNVEV (reference sequence). The CDR3 sequence is CASSLSGENTEAFF. DNA of the CDR3: TGTGCCAGCAGTTTATCAGGAGAGAACACTGAAGCTTTCTTT.

The chain is built from TRBV15 and TRBJ2-3, with D possibly TRBD1 on 5 matching bases. CDR1 and CDR2 from the germline V gene are LNHNV and YYDKDF (reference sequence). The CDR3 loop spans 16 amino acids. The V gene lost 1 base and the J gene lost 3 bases, with 14 bases spanning the gap. CDR3 bases: TGTGCCACCAGCAGAGTTAAGGGAAGGGGAACAGATACGCAGTATTTT. This sequence encodes CATSRVKGRGTDTQYF.

This chain uses TRBV7-6 with TRBJ2-2; 10 bases fit TRBD2. The CDR3 runs to 16 residues. CDR1 and CDR2 from the germline V gene are SGHVS and FNYEAQ. Losses at the gene ends were 2 bases for V and 3 bases for J; bases not matched to a gene: 3. The CDR3 DNA is TGTGCCAGCAGCTTAAGGCTAGCGGGAGACACCGGGGAGCTGTTTTTT. This gives the protein CASSLRLAGDTGELFF.

The chain employs TRBV6-5 and TRBJ2-7; D gene unclear. This CDR3 contains 15 residues. Trimming removed 2 bases at V and 0 bases at J, with 11 bases between. Germline-derived CDR1 and CDR2 are MNHEY and SVGAGI. The chain's CDR3 is CASSYGPVISYEQYF. The CDR3 DNA reads as TGTGCCAGCAGTTACGGGCCAGTAATCTCCTACGAGCAGTACTTC.

V usage is TRBV6-5 and J usage is TRBJ1-2; D is uncertain. CDR3 length: 13 amino acids. The V gene's germline CDR1 is MNHEY and CDR2 SVGAGI. The V end lost 0 bases, the J end lost 7 bases, and 9 bases lay between the germline ends. The CDR3 sequence: CASSYSADSGYTF. In DNA, the CDR3 is TGTGCCAGCAGTTACTCGGCAGACTCTGGCTACACCTTC.

This rearrangement joins TRBV10-3 to TRBJ1-5; 9 bases map to TRBD1. This CDR3 comprises 16 residues. CDR1 ENHRY and CDR2 SYGVKD come from the germline V gene. Trimming at V came to 3 bases and at J to 2 bases, leaving 5 bases not matched to a gene. The CDR3 nucleotides are TGTGCCATCAGTGATGGGACAGGGTCAGGCAATCAGCCCCAGCATTTT. Translated, it gives CAISDGTGSGNQPQHF.

The chain combines TRBV2 with TRBJ2-2; 8 nucleotides line up with TRBD2. The CDR3 sequence is 16 residues long. J was trimmed by 0 bases and V by 4 bases; bases with no gene match: 4. CDR1 and CDR2 from the germline V gene are SNHLY and FYNNEI. The CDR3 DNA is TGTGCCAGCAGTGGTCCGGGGGGGACGAACACCGGGGAGCTGTTTTTT. Encoded protein: CASSGPGGTNTGELFF.

The V and J genes are TRBV5-1 and TRBJ2-7, with 9 bases identical to TRBD1. In germline, CDR1 is SGHRS, CDR2 YFSETQ. This CDR3 contains 15 residues. Trimming took 4 bases from V and 0 from J; bases not matched to a gene: 5. CDR3 sequence reads: CASSPGQGSSYEQYF. The CDR3 nucleotides read TGCGCCAGCAGCCCGGGACAGGGTAGCTCCTACGAGCAGTACTTC.

The chain recombines TRBV18 with TRBJ1-4, with 8 bases that match TRBD1. V lost 3 bases to trimming and J lost 7 bases; unmatched junction nucleotides: 10. Per the germline V gene, CDR1 is KGHSH and CDR2 is LQKENI. The CDR3 sequence is 16 residues long. Here the CDR3 reads CASSPRVRGLSEKLFF. CDR3 DNA sequence: TGTGCCAGCTCACCCCGGGTCAGGGGGCTTAGTGAAAAACTGTTTTTT.

This clone was counted once. The J gene is TRBJ2-7, the V gene TRBV5-1; D is unresolved. The length of the CDR3 is 14 residues. In germline, CDR1 is SGHRS, CDR2 YFSETQ. Trimming removed 5 bases from V and 0 bases from J, with 12 bases in between. CDR3 residues: CASRWYSLSYEQYF. Written as DNA, the CDR3 is TGCGCCAGCAGATGGTACAGTCTCTCCTACGAGCAGTACTTC.

This rearrangement joins TRBV5-1 to TRBJ2-7, with D perhaps TRBD2 (7 bases). CDR3 size: 14 residues. Germline V lookup: CDR1 SGHRS, CDR2 YFSETQ. V lost 3 bases to trimming and J lost 2 bases, with 12 bases between them. CDR3 region: CASSSGGQTYEQYF. Here the CDR3 DNA reads TGCGCCAGCAGCTCGGGGGGACAAACCTACGAGCAGTACTTC.

This rearrangement joins TRBV7-9 to TRBJ2-3; a possible D gene is TRBD1 (5 bases). Trimming shortened V by 4 bases and J by 5 bases, and 16 bases separated the two germline ends. The germline gives CDR1 SEHNR, CDR2 FQNEAQ (reference sequence). This CDR3 comprises 15 residues. The CDR3 DNA reads as TGTGCCAGCAGCTCCCAGGGCGGCATTGGAGATACGCAGTATTTT. Amino acid sequence: CASSSQGGIGDTQYF.